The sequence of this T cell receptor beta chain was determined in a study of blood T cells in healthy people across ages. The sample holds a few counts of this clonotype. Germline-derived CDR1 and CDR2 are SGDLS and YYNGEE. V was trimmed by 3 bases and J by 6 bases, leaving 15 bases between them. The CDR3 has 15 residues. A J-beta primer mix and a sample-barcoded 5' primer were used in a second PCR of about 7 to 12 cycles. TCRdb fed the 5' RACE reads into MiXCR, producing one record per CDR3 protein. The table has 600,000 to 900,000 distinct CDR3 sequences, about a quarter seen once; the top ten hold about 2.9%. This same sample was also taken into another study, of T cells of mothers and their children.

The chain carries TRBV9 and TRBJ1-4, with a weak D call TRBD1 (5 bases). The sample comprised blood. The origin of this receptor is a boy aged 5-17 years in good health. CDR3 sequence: CASSGLAGTYEKLFF. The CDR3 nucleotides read TGTGCCAGCAGCGGTTTGGCAGGGACGTATGAAAAACTGTTTTTT. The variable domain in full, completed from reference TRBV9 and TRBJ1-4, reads DSGVTQTPKHLITATGQRVTLRCSPRSGDLSVYWYQQSLDQGLQFLIQYYNGEERAKGNILERFSAQQFPDLHSELNLSSLELGDSALYFCASSGLAGTYEKLFFGSGTQLSVL.